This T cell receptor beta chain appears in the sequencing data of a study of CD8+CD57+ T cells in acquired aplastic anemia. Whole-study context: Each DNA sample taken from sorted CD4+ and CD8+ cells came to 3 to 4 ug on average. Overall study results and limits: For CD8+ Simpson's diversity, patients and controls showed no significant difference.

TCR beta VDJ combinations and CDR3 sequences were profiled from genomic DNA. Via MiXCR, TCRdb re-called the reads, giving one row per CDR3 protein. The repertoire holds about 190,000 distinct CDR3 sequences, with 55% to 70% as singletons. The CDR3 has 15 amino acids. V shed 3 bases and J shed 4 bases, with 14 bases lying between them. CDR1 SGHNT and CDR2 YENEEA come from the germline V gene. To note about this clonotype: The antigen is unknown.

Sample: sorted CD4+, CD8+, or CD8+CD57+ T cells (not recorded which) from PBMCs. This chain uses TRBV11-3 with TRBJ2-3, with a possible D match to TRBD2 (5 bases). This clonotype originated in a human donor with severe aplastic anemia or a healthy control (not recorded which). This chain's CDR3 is CASSFGGSTSDTQYF. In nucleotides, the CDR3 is TGTGCCAGCAGCTTCGGTGGGAGTACATCAGATACGCAGTATTTT.